Listed below are T cell receptor beta chains from one sample, sequenced in a study of PD-1 blockade in classical Hodgkin lymphoma. TCRdb keeps only in-frame clones here, not all; method: immunoSEQ multiplex PCR. This table has some 35,000 clones, approximately 90% appearing once. Input material: CD4+ T cells from blood. Receptor source: a human donor with classical Hodgkin lymphoma. CDR3s include the opening cysteine and the closing phenylalanine or tryptophan. Each record gives: clone size, D gene, V gene, J gene, CDR3 DNA, CDR3 protein. D genes are given only for firm matches. Clone sizes are given selectively: once, few, many, or a class where the clone is expanded.

NA	TRBD1	TRBV5-6	TRBJ2-7	TGTGCCAGCAGCTTCCGGGACAGGGGTTACGAGCAGTACTTC	CASSFRDRGYEQYF
NA	NA	TRBV6-1	TRBJ1-2	TGTGCCAGCAGTGAATTTTCTGTCTACACCTTC	CASSEFSVYTF
NA	TRBD1	TRBV7-9	TRBJ1-2	TGTGCCAGCAGCAACCTGGGACAGTCCTATGGCTACACCTTC	CASSNLGQSYGYTF
NA	NA	TRBV20-1	TRBJ2-7	TGCAGTGCTAGAGTCCCCTACGAGCAGTACTTC	CSARVPYEQYF
NA	TRBD1	TRBV10-2	TRBJ1-5	TGCGCCAGCAGTGCCCCGGCAGGGGGAAGCAATCAGCCCCAGCATTTT	CASSAPAGGSNQPQHF
NA	NA	TRBV29-1	TRBJ1-2	TGCAGCGTTGAAGAGGGATCCTATGGCTACACCTTC	CSVEEGSYGYTF
NA	NA	TRBV7-9	TRBJ2-7	TGTGCCAGCAGCCAAACCAAGGGACCGGGGGAGCAGTACTTC	CASSQTKGPGEQYF
NA	TRBD2	TRBV6-1	TRBJ2-1	TGTGCCAGCAGTGATGGACTAGCGGGCATAGTTGAGCAGTTCTTC	CASSDGLAGIVEQFF
NA	TRBD1	TRBV5-1	TRBJ1-1	TGCGCCAGCAGCGAGAAATCGGGACAGGGGGCCAAGAGAACCGAAGCTTTCTTT	CASSEKSGQGAKRTEAFF
NA	TRBD2	TRBV28	TRBJ2-3	TGTGCCAGCAGGACCCCATCACTAGCGGTCACAGATACGCAGTATTTT	CASRTPSLAVTDTQYF
NA	NA	TRBV5-4	TRBJ2-7	TGTGCCAGCAGCTTGCACGGGCACTACGAGCAGTACTTC	CASSLHGHYEQYF
NA	TRBD2	TRBV4-1	TRBJ2-3	TGCGCCAGCAGCCTTATAGCGGGAGTAACAGATACGCAGTATTTT	CASSLIAGVTDTQYF
NA	NA	TRBV15	TRBJ2-4	TGTGCCACCAGCAGAGATGGGGGAGGAGAAGCCAAAAACATTCAGTACTTC	CATSRDGGGEAKNIQYF
NA	TRBD1	TRBV19	TRBJ1-5	TGTGCCAGTACAAGGGACAGGGGTCATCAGCCCCAGCATTTT	CASTRDRGHQPQHF
NA	NA	TRBV9	TRBJ1-6	TGTGCCAGCAGCGCTGGACATAGTAATTCACCCCTCCACTTT	CASSAGHSNSPLHF
NA	NA	TRBV19	TRBJ1-4	TGTGCCAGTAGGCGGGACAATCCCAATGAAAAACTGTTTTTT	CASRRDNPNEKLFF
NA	TRBD1	TRBV18	TRBJ1-1	TGTGCCAGCTCCCAAGGGGGCTGGGACACTGAAGCTTTCTTT	CASSQGGWDTEAFF
NA	NA	TRBV29-1	TRBJ1-4	TGCAGCGGGGGGGGAGGGAGTAATGAAAAACTGTTTTTT	CSGGGGSNEKLFF
NA	NA	TRBV28	TRBJ2-2	TGTGCCAGCAGTTTCCCACCAACCGGGGAGCTGTTTTTT	CASSFPPTGELFF
NA	NA	TRBV11-2	TRBJ1-3	TGTGCCAGCAGCTTGGAATCGGGGAACACCATATATTTT	CASSLESGNTIYF
NA	TRBD1	TRBV29-1	TRBJ1-2	TGCAGCGTTGGGGACAGGAACTATGGCTACACCTTC	CSVGDRNYGYTF
NA	TRBD1	TRBV4-3	TRBJ2-7	TGCGCCAGCAGTCGCGACAGGGTTTCCCCCTACGAGCAGTACTTC	CASSRDRVSPYEQYF
few	NA	TRBV6-1	TRBJ1-2	TGTGCCAGCAGTGAAACTGGGGGGGGAAGTGGCTACACCTTC	CASSETGGGSGYTF
NA	TRBD2	TRBV5-1	TRBJ2-3	TGCGCCAGTGGAAATCCGGGACTAGCGGGGCCTAGCGCAGATACGCAGTATTTT	CASGNPGLAGPSADTQYF
NA	NA	TRBV30	TRBJ1-2	TGTGCCTGGGACCTACAGGGTGGCTATGGCTACACCTTC	CAWDLQGGYGYTF
NA	NA	TRBV18	TRBJ1-2	TGTGCCAGCTCACTACAGGACACAACCTATGGCTACACCTTC	CASSLQDTTYGYTF
NA	NA	TRBV5-1	TRBJ1-4	TGCGCCAGCATAGGGGCCGCCTTTAATGAAAAACTGTTTTTT	CASIGAAFNEKLFF
NA	NA	TRBV4-1	TRBJ1-2	TGCGCCAGCAGCCGAAGAGGCGGGGGCGGGGGACCCAACTATGGCTACACCTTC	CASSRRGGGGGPNYGYTF
NA	NA	TRBV27	TRBJ1-2	TGTGCCAGCAGTTTGCGGCCACGGGATGGCTACACCTTC	CASSLRPRDGYTF
few	NA	TRBV7-6	TRBJ2-7	TGTGCCAGCAGCTTAGCGACAGAGTCCTACGAGCAGTACTTC	CASSLATESYEQYF
NA	NA	TRBV7-2	TRBJ2-5	TGTGCCAGCAGCTTCGGCGGACAAGAGACCCAGTACTTC	CASSFGGQETQYF